These 18 T cell receptor beta chains were all obtained from the same sample, sequenced in a study of low-dose radiotherapy and immunotherapy resistance in tumors. With TRAV- and TRBV-specific primers, first-strand cDNA was made, covering the alpha and beta chains. TCR amplification involved roughly 21 PCR cycles with a constant-region primer and V-primer adapter. TCRdb reprocessed the reads with MiXCR, giving one entry per CDR3 protein. The sample yields approximately 42,000 distinct CDR3 sequences, less than 30% seen once. Time point reported: after trial treatment. Described treatment: LDRT plus nivolumab, ipilimumab, low-dose cyclophosphamide and aspirin (RACIN trial). The sample was PBMCs, taken after low-dose radiotherapy plus immunotherapy. All receptors derive from a male donor with prostate cancer.

Ten or more counts support this clonotype. The chain is built from TRBV28 and TRBJ2-5; 11 bases fit TRBD2. The junction had 2 bases not matched to a gene; V was cut back by 3 bases and J by 2 bases. CDR1 and CDR2 from the germline V gene are MDHEN and SYDVKM. The CDR3 extends over 15 amino acids. The CDR3 sequence: CASSFLAGGQETQYF. The CDR3, as DNA: TGTGCCAGCAGTTTCCTAGCGGGAGGACAAGAGACCCAGTACTTC.

This clonotype was seen repeatedly, ten times or more. The chain carries TRBV9 and TRBJ1-1; D might be TRBD1 (5 bases). The CDR3 is made up of 15 amino acids. In germline, CDR1 is SGDLS, CDR2 YYNGEE. V gave up 3 bases and J gave up 1 base, with 13 bases separating them. The CDR3 DNA sequence: TGTGCCAGCAGCGCGACCGGGACGGGGAACACTGAAGCTTTCTTT. This sequence encodes CASSATGTGNTEAFF. The whole variable domain, remainder taken from reference TRBV9 and TRBJ1-1, is DSGVTQTPKHLITATGQRVTLRCSPRSGDLSVYWYQQSLDQGLQFLIQYYNGEERAKGNILERFSAQQFPDLHSELNLSSLELGDSALYFCASSATGTGNTEAFFGQGTRLTVV.

This clonotype was picked up many times. CDR3 residues: CASRPDRDNSNQPQHF. CDR3 nucleotide sequence: TGCGCCAGCAGACCCGACAGAGACAATAGCAATCAGCCCCAGCATTTT. The chain carries TRBV4-1 and TRBJ1-5; D may be TRBD1 (5 bases). Germline V gene sequence: CDR1 MGHRA, CDR2 YSYEKL. This CDR3 region has 16 residues. Trimming took off 6 bases at V and 0 bases at J, with 15 bases between the two ends.

At least ten counts were recorded for this clonotype. The rearrangement uses TRBV7-2 and TRBJ2-7, with TRBD2 identical over 7 bases. Germline V CDR1 and CDR2: SGHTA, FQGNSA. V shed 5 bases, J shed 4 bases, and the junction held 8 bases outside the gene matches. There are 14 residues in the CDR3. CDR3 sequence reads: CASSRDYPPYEQYF. The CDR3 nucleotides read TGTGCCAGCAGCCGGGACTACCCCCCTTACGAGCAGTACTTC.

There are many counts of this clonotype. The chain recombines TRBV11-2 with TRBJ2-3; perhaps D is TRBD1 or TRBD2 (5 bases each). The germline V gene encodes CDR1 SGHAT and CDR2 FQNNGV. The CDR3 runs to 15 residues. V was clipped by 0 bases and J by 2 bases, with 9 bases between them. The CDR3 sequence is CASSLDGAPTDTQYF. In DNA, the CDR3 is TGTGCCAGCAGCTTAGACGGGGCACCCACAGATACGCAGTATTTT.

This clonotype has a count of ten or more. The chain combines TRBV19 with TRBJ1-5, with D possibly being TRBD1 (6 bases). Germline CDR1 LNHDA, CDR2 SQIVND (reference sequence). V was pared by 0 bases and J by 0 bases, with 12 bases between. CDR3 size: 17 residues. CDR3 coding DNA: TGTGCCAGTAGTATAGATCCTGGGGGGCGTAGCAATCAGCCCCAGCATTTT. As protein: CASSIDPGGRSNQPQHF.

Ten or more counts support this clonotype. The chain is built from TRBV19 and TRBJ2-3, with unresolved D. V dropped 6 bases and J dropped 6 bases, with 16 bases sitting between them. CDR1 is LNHDA and CDR2 is SQIVND in the germline V gene (reference sequence). This CDR3 contains 14 residues. For the CDR3, the DNA is TGTGCCAGTAGCAGTAACGGGCGCAGTGATACGCAGTATTTT. Translation gives CASSSNGRSDTQYF.

This clonotype was counted many times. The chain combines TRBV7-7 with TRBJ2-3; D might be TRBD1 (5 bases). The germline V gene has CDR1 SSHAT and CDR2 FNYEAQ (reference sequence). The CDR3 is 12 amino acids. Trimming shortened V by 5 bases and J by 8 bases, and 11 bases separated the two germline ends. The CDR3 sequence: CASSPDRGTQYF. Written as DNA, the CDR3 is TGTGCCAGCAGCCCCGATAGGGGTACGCAGTATTTT.

This clonotype was found many times. CDR3 sequence reads: CASSGTSGTTDTQYF. The CDR3 DNA sequence: TGTGCCAGCAGTGGGACTAGCGGGACCACAGATACGCAGTATTTT. J is TRBJ2-3 and V is TRBV2; 12 bases align to TRBD2. The CDR3 spans 15 residues. J gave up 2 bases and V 4 bases, and 1 base lay outside the gene matches. The germline V gene encodes CDR1 SNHLY and CDR2 FYNNEI.

This clonotype occurred a few times. A far larger clone is one base from this, pointing to a likely read error. This chain connects TRBV3-1 to TRBJ2-7; TRBD2 matches 11 bases. CDR1 and CDR2 (germline): LGHDT, YNNKEL (reference sequence). The junction had 6 bases not matched to a gene; V was cut back by 4 bases and J by 7 bases. The CDR3 extends over 14 amino acids. CDR3 sequence (DNA): TGTGCCAGCAGCCCCGGACTAGCGGGCCATGAGCAGTACTTC. This codes for CASSPGLAGHEQYF.

A few counts support this clonotype. The V and J genes are TRBV20-1 and TRBJ1-5; D might be TRBD1 (6 bases). V was shortened by 2 bases and J by 7 bases, with 12 bases between the two germline ends. Germline CDR1 and CDR2: DFQATT and SNEGSKA (reference sequence). CDR3 size: 13 residues. CDR3 nucleotides: TGCAGTGCTAGACCAGGGGTGGAACAGCCCCAGCATTTT. It is translated as CSARPGVEQPQHF.

About this clonotype itself: A read error is likely here: a far larger clone is one base away. The conserved final phenylalanine or tryptophan is absent from the CDR3, which likely points to a read error. The chain is built from TRBV6-2 or TRBV6-3 and TRBJ2-7, with no clear D. Deletions cut 5 bases from V and 3 bases from J, with 8 bases between. The CDR3 extends over 12 amino acids. Germline V CDR1 and CDR2: MNHEY, SVGEGT. CDR3 coding DNA: TGTGCCAGCAGTGATTTATACTACGAGCAGTACTTG. This gives the protein CASSDLYYEQYL.

This clonotype was recorded at least ten times. The chain employs TRBV7-2 and TRBJ2-7; 11 nucleotides align to TRBD1. Losses at the gene ends were 5 bases for V and 4 bases for J; bases not matched to a gene: 7. Per germline, CDR1 SGHTA and CDR2 FQGNSA. CDR3 length: 15 amino acids. CDR3 sequence (DNA): TGTGCCAGCAGCCCGCGGACAGGGGGCGCGTACGAGCAGTACTTC. It codes for CASSPRTGGAYEQYF. Based on the CDR3 plus reference TRBV7-2 and TRBJ2-7, the full variable domain is GAGVSQSPSNKVTEKGKDVELRCDPISGHTALYWYRQSLGQGLEFLIYFQGNSAPDKSGLPSDRFSAERTGGSVSTLTIQRTQQEDSAVYLCASSPRTGGAYEQYFGPGTRLTVT.

The chain couples TRBV7-9 to TRBJ2-3, with D tentatively TRBD1 (6 bases). V lost 5 bases and J 3 bases, leaving 15 bases between the germline ends. The CDR3 extends over 15 amino acids. In germline, CDR1 is SEHNR, CDR2 FQNEAQ (reference sequence). The CDR3 here is CASSPDRRGTDTQYF. Here the CDR3 DNA reads TGTGCCAGCAGCCCAGACAGGCGAGGAACAGATACGCAGTATTTT.

This clonotype came up a few times. One base separates it from a far larger clone, so it is likely a read error. In DNA, the CDR3 is TGTGCCAGCAGCGACCCGGGGGGGACATTCCTCTCCTACGAGCAGTTCTTC. Protein: CASSDPGGTFLSYEQFF. V gene TRBV21-1 combines with J gene TRBJ2-1; the DNA was not compared with TRBD1, the D call given in the table. TRBV21-1 is flagged as a pseudogene. CDR3 length: 17 amino acids.

In this sample, this clonotype turned up many times. J is TRBJ2-7 and V is TRBV20-1; unclear D gene. The CDR3 runs 14 residues. Germline CDR1 DFQATT, CDR2 SNEGSKA (reference sequence). V was cut by 5 bases and J by 3 bases, with 17 bases left in between. Written as DNA, the CDR3 is TGCAGTGCTCCCCAACAAAGCGAGTACTACGAGCAGTACTTC. It encodes CSAPQQSEYYEQYF.

This clonotype has at least ten counts. The chain couples TRBV29-1 to TRBJ2-7, with 7 bases fitting TRBD2. The CDR3 consists of 11 residues. Unmatched junction bases numbered 1, after V lost 4 bases and J lost 4 bases. CDR1 is SQVTM, CDR2 ANQGSEA, per germline. CDR3 DNA: TGCAGCGTTGGGGAGGGGTACGAGCAGTACTTC. The encoded protein is CSVGEGYEQYF.

This clonotype came up many times. The CDR3 loop is CSARSGGLGADTQYF. As DNA, the CDR3 is TGCAGTGCTAGGTCGGGGGGGCTGGGGGCAGATACGCAGTATTTT. V gene TRBV20-1 combines with J gene TRBJ2-3; 8 bases line up with TRBD2. J lost 4 bases, V lost 3 bases, and 9 bases had no gene match. The CDR3 spans 15 residues. The V gene's germline CDR1 is DFQATT and CDR2 SNEGSKA (reference sequence).